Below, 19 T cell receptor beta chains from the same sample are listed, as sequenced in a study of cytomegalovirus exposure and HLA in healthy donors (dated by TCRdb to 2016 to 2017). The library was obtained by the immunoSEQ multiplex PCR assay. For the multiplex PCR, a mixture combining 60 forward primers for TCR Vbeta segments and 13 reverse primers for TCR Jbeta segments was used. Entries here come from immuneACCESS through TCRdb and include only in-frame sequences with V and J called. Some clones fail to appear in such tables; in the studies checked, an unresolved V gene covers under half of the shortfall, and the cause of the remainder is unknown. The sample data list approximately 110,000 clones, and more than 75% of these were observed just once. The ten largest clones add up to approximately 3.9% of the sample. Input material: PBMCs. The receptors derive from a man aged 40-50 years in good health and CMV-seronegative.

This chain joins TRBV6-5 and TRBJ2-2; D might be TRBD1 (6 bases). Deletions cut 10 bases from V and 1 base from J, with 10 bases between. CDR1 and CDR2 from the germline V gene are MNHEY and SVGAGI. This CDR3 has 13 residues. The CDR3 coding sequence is TGTGCCACCAGACAGGAGAACACCGGGGAGCTGTTTTTT. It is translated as CATRQENTGELFF.

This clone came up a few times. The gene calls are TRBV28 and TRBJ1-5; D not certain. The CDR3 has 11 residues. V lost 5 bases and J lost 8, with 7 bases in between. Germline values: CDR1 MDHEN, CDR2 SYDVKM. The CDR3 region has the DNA TGTGCCAGCAGTGGCCAGAAGCCCCAGCATTTT. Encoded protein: CASSGQKPQHF.

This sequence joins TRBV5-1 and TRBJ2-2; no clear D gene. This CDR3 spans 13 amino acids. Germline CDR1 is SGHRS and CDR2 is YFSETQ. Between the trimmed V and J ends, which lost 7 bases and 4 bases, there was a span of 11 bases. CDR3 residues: CASRPAVTGELFF. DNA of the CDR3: TGCGCCAGCCGACCGGCGGTCACCGGGGAGCTGTTTTTT.

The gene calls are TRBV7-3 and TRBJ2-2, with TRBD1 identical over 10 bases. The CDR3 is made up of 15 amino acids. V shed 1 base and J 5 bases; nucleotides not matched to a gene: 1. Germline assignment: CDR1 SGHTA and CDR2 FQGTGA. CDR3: CASSLMGQGTGELFF. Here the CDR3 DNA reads TGTGCCAGCAGCTTAATGGGACAGGGGACCGGGGAGCTGTTTTTT.

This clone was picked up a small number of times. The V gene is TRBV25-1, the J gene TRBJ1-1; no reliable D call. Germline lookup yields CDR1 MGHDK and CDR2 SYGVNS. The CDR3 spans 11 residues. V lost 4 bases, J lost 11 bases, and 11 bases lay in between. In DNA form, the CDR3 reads TGTGCCAGCAGTGTCGAACTCCGGGCTTTCTTT. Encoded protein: CASSVELRAFF.

The CDR3 here is CASSQKGQNGYTF. The CDR3 region has the DNA TGTGCCAGCAGCCAAAAGGGACAGAATGGCTACACCTTC. V and J are TRBV7-3 and TRBJ1-2; the match to TRBD1 covers 7 bases. Trimming at V came to 5 bases and at J to 6 bases, leaving 6 bases not matched to a gene. The CDR3 is made up of 13 amino acids. Germline V CDR1 and CDR2: SGHTA, FQGTGA.

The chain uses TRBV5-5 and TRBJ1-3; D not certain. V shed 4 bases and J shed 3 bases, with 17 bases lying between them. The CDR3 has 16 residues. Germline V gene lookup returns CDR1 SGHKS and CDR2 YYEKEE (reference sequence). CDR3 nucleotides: TGTGCCAGCAGCCTATACCTTAACGGGTTTGGAAACACCATATATTTT. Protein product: CASSLYLNGFGNTIYF.

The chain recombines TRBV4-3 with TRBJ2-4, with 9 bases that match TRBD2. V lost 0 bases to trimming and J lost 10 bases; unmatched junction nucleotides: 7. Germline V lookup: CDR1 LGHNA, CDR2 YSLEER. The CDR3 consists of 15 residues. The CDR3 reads CASSQEASGAGIQYF. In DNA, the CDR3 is TGCGCCAGCAGCCAAGAGGCTAGCGGGGCAGGAATTCAGTACTTC.

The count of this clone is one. The CDR3: CASSESPKGEDTQYF. DNA of the CDR3: TGTGCCAGCAGTGAATCGCCAAAAGGGGAAGATACGCAGTATTTT. The chain combines TRBV2 with TRBJ2-3; maybe TRBD1 (5 bases). Germline loops: CDR1 SNHLY, CDR2 FYNNEI. The ends were cut back, 2 bases at V and 5 bases at J, with 14 bases in the middle. The CDR3 is made up of 15 amino acids.

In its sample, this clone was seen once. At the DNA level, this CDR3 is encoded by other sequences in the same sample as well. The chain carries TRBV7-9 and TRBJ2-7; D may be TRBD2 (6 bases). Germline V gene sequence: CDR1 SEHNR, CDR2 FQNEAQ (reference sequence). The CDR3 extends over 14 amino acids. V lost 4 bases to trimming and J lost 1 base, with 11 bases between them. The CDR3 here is CASSSRDSSYEQYF. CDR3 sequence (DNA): TGTGCCAGCAGCTCCCGGGACTCATCCTACGAGCAGTACTTC.

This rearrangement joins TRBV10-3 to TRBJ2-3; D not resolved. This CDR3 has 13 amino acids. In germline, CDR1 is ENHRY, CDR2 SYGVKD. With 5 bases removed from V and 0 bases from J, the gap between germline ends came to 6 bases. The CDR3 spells CAISHTSTDTQYF. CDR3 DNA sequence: TGTGCCATCAGTCACACGAGCACAGATACGCAGTATTTT.

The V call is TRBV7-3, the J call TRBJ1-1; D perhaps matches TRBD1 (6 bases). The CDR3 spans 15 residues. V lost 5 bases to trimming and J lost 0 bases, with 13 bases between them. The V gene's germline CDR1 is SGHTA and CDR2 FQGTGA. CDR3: CASSPVGGMNTEAFF. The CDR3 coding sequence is TGTGCCAGCAGCCCTGTAGGGGGAATGAACACTGAAGCTTTCTTT.

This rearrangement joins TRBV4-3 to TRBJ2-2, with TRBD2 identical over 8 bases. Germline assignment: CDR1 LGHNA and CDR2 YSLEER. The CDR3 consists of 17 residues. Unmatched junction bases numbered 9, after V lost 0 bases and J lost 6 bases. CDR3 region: CASSQDSGGPRPGELFF. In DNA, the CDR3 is TGCGCCAGCAGCCAAGATTCGGGGGGGCCTCGGCCCGGGGAGCTGTTTTTT.

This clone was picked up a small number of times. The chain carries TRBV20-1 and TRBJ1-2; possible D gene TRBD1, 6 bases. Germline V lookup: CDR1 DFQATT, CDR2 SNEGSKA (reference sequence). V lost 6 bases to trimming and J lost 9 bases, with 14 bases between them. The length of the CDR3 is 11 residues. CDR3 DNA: TGCAGTGCCTCCTCAGGGGTCCGCTACACCTTC. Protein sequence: CSASSGVRYTF.

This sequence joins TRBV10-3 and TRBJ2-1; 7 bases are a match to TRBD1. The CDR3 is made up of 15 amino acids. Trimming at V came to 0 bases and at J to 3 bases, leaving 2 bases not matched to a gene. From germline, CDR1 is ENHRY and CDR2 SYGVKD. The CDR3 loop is CAISESGTDYNEQFF. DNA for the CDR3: TGTGCCATCAGTGAGTCCGGGACAGACTACAATGAGCAGTTCTTC.

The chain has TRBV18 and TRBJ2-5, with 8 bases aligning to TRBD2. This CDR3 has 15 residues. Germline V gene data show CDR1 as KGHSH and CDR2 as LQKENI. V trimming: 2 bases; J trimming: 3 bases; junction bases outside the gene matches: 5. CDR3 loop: CASSPWFSGEETQYF. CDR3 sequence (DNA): TGTGCCAGCTCACCATGGTTTAGCGGGGAAGAGACCCAGTACTTC.

CDR3 bases: TGTGCCAGCAGTCCGATGGGACAGTCCTACGAGCAGTACTTC. Its translation is CASSPMGQSYEQYF. The chain joins TRBV28 to TRBJ2-7, with 7 positions matching TRBD1. Germline lookup yields CDR1 MDHEN and CDR2 SYDVKM. The trim removed 5 bases at V and 1 base at J, leaving 5 bases unmatched. This CDR3 is built from 14 residues.

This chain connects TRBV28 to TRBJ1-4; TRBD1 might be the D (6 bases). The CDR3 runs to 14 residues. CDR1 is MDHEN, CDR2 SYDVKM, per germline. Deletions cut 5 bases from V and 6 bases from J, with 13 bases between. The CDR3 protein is CASSPDHRDEKLFF. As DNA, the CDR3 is TGTGCCAGCAGTCCCGATCACAGGGATGAAAAACTGTTTTTT.

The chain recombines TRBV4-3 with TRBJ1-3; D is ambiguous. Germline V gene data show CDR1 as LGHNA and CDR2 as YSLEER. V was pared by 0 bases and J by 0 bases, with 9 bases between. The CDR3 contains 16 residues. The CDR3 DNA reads TGCGCCAGCAGCCAAGAAGACACACTCTCTGGAAACACCATATATTTT. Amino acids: CASSQEDTLSGNTIYF.